These 18 T cell receptor beta chains were sequenced from one sample in a study of T cell responses to AZD1222 COVID-19 vaccine. The assay was immunoSEQ multiplex PCR, and TCRdb's table has in-frame clones only and misses some. The table has around 25,000 clones, roughly 84% seen once; the top ten hold about 34%. The specimen was peripheral blood, collected 28 days after the second AZD1222 dose. The receptor set was obtained from an adult who received the AZD1222 COVID-19 vaccine.

The J gene is TRBJ2-5, the V gene TRBV5-4; D gene uncertain. V was clipped by 9 bases and J by 4 bases, with 19 bases between them. CDR1 SGHNT and CDR2 YYREEE come from the germline V gene (reference sequence). CDR3 length equals 14 residues. DNA of the CDR3: TGTGCCACCCGGAAGGAAGAAGCCGGAGAGACCCAGTACTTC. Translating it yields CATRKEEAGETQYF.

The rearrangement links TRBV3-1 (or the pseudogene TRBV3-2) to TRBJ2-7; the match to TRBD1 covers 11 bases. Germline trimming cut 0 bases from V and 4 bases from J; bases unmatched to any gene: 5. This CDR3 comprises 16 residues. Germline V gives CDR1 LGHDT, CDR2 YNNKEL (reference sequence). CDR3 in DNA: TGTGCCAGCAGCCAAGATGGGGGGACAGGGGGATACGAGCAGTACTTC. Encoded protein: CASSQDGGTGGYEQYF.

The CDR3 sequence: CASSQNSYEQYF. CDR3 bases: TGTGCCAGCAGTCAAAACTCCTACGAGCAGTACTTC. V gene TRBV28 combines with J gene TRBJ2-7, with D unresolved. Trimming cost V 5 bases and J 0 bases, with 5 bases left between them. The CDR3 totals 12 residues. The germline gives CDR1 MDHEN, CDR2 SYDVKM.

This chain connects TRBV5-1 to TRBJ2-5, with 9 bases matching TRBD1. Germline V gene sequence: CDR1 SGHRS, CDR2 YFSETQ. Trimming cost V 4 bases and J 4 bases; bases outside gene matches: 11. The CDR3 length is 16 residues. The CDR3 loop is CASSEQPGQGRETQYF. The CDR3, as DNA: TGCGCCAGCAGCGAGCAACCGGGACAGGGACGAGAGACCCAGTACTTC.

V and J are TRBV2 and TRBJ2-7, with 11 bases fitting TRBD2. CDR3 length: 15 residues. Looked up from germline, CDR1 is SNHLY and CDR2 is FYNNEI. Unmatched junction bases numbered 10, after V lost 9 bases and J lost 3 bases. CDR3 DNA sequence: TGTGCCAGTACCGTAACTAGCGGGAGTAACTACGAGCAGTACTTC. It specifies CASTVTSGSNYEQYF. The variable domain in full, completed from reference TRBV2 and TRBJ2-7, reads EPEVTQTPSHQVTQMGQEVILRCVPISNHLYFYWYRQILGQKVEFLVSFYNNEISEKSEIFDDQFSVERPDGSNFTLKIRSTKLEDSAMYFCASTVTSGSNYEQYFGPGTRLTVT.

There are a few counts of this clone. This chain uses TRBV11-2 with TRBJ1-3; D not certain. Deletions cut 2 bases from V and 11 bases from J, with 7 bases between. Germline V CDR1 and CDR2: SGHAT, FQNNGV. CDR3 size: 11 residues. The CDR3 here is CASSLPNAIYF. Here the CDR3 DNA reads TGTGCCAGCAGCTTACCGAATGCCATATATTTT.

The genes are TRBV28 and TRBJ2-7, with a possible D match to TRBD1 (6 bases). V shed 5 bases and J shed 4 bases, with 18 bases lying between them. This CDR3 has 15 amino acids. The germline V gene has CDR1 MDHEN and CDR2 SYDVKM. The CDR3 spells CASSQTLTGLYEQYF. The CDR3 DNA follows: TGTGCCAGCAGTCAGACTTTAACAGGGTTGTACGAGCAGTACTTC.

This chain joins TRBV7-8 and TRBJ2-7; the match to TRBD2 covers 9 bases. Germline values: CDR1 SGHVS, CDR2 FQNEAQ. With 4 bases clipped from V and 4 bases from J, the junction kept 8 bases outside the gene matches. The CDR3 consists of 15 residues. CDR3 sequence reads: CASSSTSGGSYEQYF. The CDR3 coding sequence is TGTGCCAGCAGCTCGACTAGCGGAGGCTCTTACGAGCAGTACTTC.

The V and J genes are TRBV4-2 and TRBJ1-5; 9 bases map to TRBD1. The germline CDR1 and CDR2 sequences are LGHNA and YNFKEQ. The CDR3 loop spans 16 amino acids. V lost 0 bases, J lost 4 bases, and 4 bases stayed unmatched. Here the CDR3 DNA reads TGTGCCAGCAGCCAAGACCAGACAGGGGGGAATCAGCCCCAGCATTTT. As protein: CASSQDQTGGNQPQHF.

The V and J genes are TRBV7-3 and TRBJ2-7; D may be TRBD2 (5 bases). Germline-derived CDR1 and CDR2 are SGHTA and FQGTGA. Trimming cost V 5 bases and J 6 bases, with 23 bases left between them. The CDR3 totals 16 residues. The CDR3 here is CASSPNARTSFGEQYF. For the CDR3, the DNA is TGTGCCAGCAGCCCAAATGCCCGGACTTCCTTTGGCGAGCAGTACTTC.

The V call is TRBV2, the J call TRBJ2-6; 7 nucleotides match TRBD1. With V trimmed by 6 bases and J by 4 bases, 3 bases remained unmatched. The CDR3 spans 14 residues. CDR1 and CDR2 from the germline V gene are SNHLY and FYNNEI. This CDR3 is CASRTGPGANVLTF. In nucleotides, the CDR3 is TGTGCCAGCAGGACAGGGCCGGGGGCCAACGTCCTGACTTTC.

The chain recombines TRBV2 with TRBJ2-5; 7 nucleotides agree with TRBD2. Germline V gene data show CDR1 as SNHLY and CDR2 as FYNNEI. CDR3 length: 12 amino acids. With V trimmed by 11 bases and J by 0 bases, 3 bases remained unmatched. The CDR3 region has the DNA TGTGCCGGGGGGGGATACCAAGAGACCCAGTACTTC. It codes for CAGGGYQETQYF.

The chain couples TRBV19 to TRBJ2-1, with D unresolved. The V gene lost 7 bases and the J gene lost 9 bases, with 13 bases spanning the gap. The germline V gene has CDR1 LNHDA and CDR2 SQIVND (reference sequence). CDR3 length: 12 residues. In DNA form, the CDR3 reads TGTGCCAGTACCCCGCGTGTCGGTGAGCAGTTCTTC. It specifies CASTPRVGEQFF.

The chain has TRBV5-4 and TRBJ1-6, with D possibly matching TRBD1 (5 bases). The V end was cut by 0 bases, the J end by 8 bases, with 12 bases between. Germline V gene lookup returns CDR1 SGHNT and CDR2 YYREEE (reference sequence). The CDR3 runs to 15 residues. CDR3 in DNA: TGTGCCAGCAGCTTGGATACACAGGCCTATTCACCCCTCCACTTT. Amino acids: CASSLDTQAYSPLHF. Full variable domain (missing parts from reference TRBV5-4 and TRBJ1-6): ETGVTQSPTHLIKTRGQQVTLRCSSQSGHNTVSWYQQALGQGPQFIFQYYREEENGRGNFPPRFSGLQFPNYSSELNVNALELDDSALYLCASSLDTQAYSPLHFGNGTRLTVT.

DNA for the CDR3: TGTGCCAGCAGCCAAGGAGGCAACCAAGAGACCCAGTACTTC. This encodes CASSQGGNQETQYF. The rearrangement links TRBV4-2 to TRBJ2-5, with unresolved D. In germline, CDR1 is LGHNA, CDR2 YNFKEQ. CDR3 length equals 14 residues. V gave up 1 base and J gave up 0 bases, with 6 bases separating them.

Comments on this clone: The junction departs from the called germline gene at one end, perhaps through a read error. V usage is TRBV7-2 and J usage is TRBJ2-3; 11 nucleotides line up with TRBD2. The CDR3 spans 11 residues. Germline loops: CDR1 SGHTA, CDR2 FQGNSA. CDR3 coding DNA: TGTGCCAGCAGCCTCTCGGGACTAGCGGCTTTT. As protein: CASSLSGLAAF. The entire variable domain, with the rest obtained from reference TRBV7-2 and TRBJ2-3, is as follows: GAGVSQSPSNKVTEKGKDVELRCDPISGHTALYWYRQSLGQGLEFLIYFQGNSAPDKSGLPSDRFSAERTGGSVSTLTIQRTQQEDSAVYLCASSLSGLAAFGPGTRLTVL.

The chain uses TRBV20-1 and TRBJ2-7; 9 bases line up with TRBD2. After removal of 3 bases from V and 0 bases from J, the junction contained 6 bases not matched to a gene. Germline V gene lookup returns CDR1 DFQATT and CDR2 SNEGSKA (reference sequence). The CDR3 runs 15 residues. CDR3 in DNA: TGCAGTGCTAGTAGCCTAGCGGGAAACTCCTACGAGCAGTACTTC. Protein product: CSASSLAGNSYEQYF.

CDR3 residues: CASSEATAGGGDEKLFF. The CDR3 coding sequence is TGTGCCAGCAGTGAAGCAACCGCGGGAGGGGGTGATGAAAAACTGTTTTTT. The chain combines TRBV2 with TRBJ1-4; D may be TRBD1 (6 bases). V was cut by 0 bases and J by 6 bases, with 17 bases left in between. Germline values: CDR1 SNHLY, CDR2 FYNNEI. This CDR3 has 17 amino acids.